In its sample, the clone carrying this TCR beta chain was seen once. The sample comes from a study of cytomegalovirus exposure and HLA in healthy donors. A multiplex PCR was run with 60 Vbeta primers and 13 Jbeta primers. Sequencing used immunoSEQ multiplex PCR; TCRdb keeps in-frame clones, though not all of them. The sample carries 150,000 to 170,000 clones, around 70% recorded once. Losses at the gene ends were 2 bases for V and 5 bases for J; bases not matched to a gene: 11. The CDR3 has 16 residues. Germline lookup yields CDR1 SGHDT and CDR2 YYEEEE. Material for sequencing was PBMCs. V gene TRBV5-6 combines with J gene TRBJ2-7; 9 bases agree with TRBD1. This TCR was sampled from a man between 25 and 39 years old in good health and CMV-seronegative. CDR3 sequence: CASSFDNRGPSDEQYF. The DNA for the CDR3 is TGTGCCAGCAGCTTCGACAACAGGGGGCCAAGTGACGAGCAGTACTTC.